What follows are 21 T cell receptor beta chains derived from one specimen sequenced in a study of patients and donors after allogeneic stem cell transplantation. MiXCR, run by TCRdb on the RT-PCR reads, gives a single entry per CDR3 protein. The sample lists over 150,000 distinct CDR3 sequences; roughly 30% were seen once. Sample: blood, either unsorted or a sorted T cell fraction (not recorded which). Receptors were obtained from a human donor who was either an allogeneic HSCT recipient or a stem cell or donor lymphocyte infusion donor (not recorded which). It is not recorded whose cells these are; they may come from a transplant donor.

At least ten counts were recorded for this clonotype. J is TRBJ1-2 and V is TRBV12-5; maybe TRBD1 (6 bases). V was pared by 5 bases and J by 0 bases, with 13 bases between. The length of the CDR3 is 15 residues. CDR1 is LGHNT, CDR2 FRNRAP, per germline. In nucleotides, the CDR3 is TGTGCTAGTGGTCCACCAGGGACACCTAACTATGGCTACACCTTC. Encoded protein: CASGPPGTPNYGYTF.

This clonotype was counted a few times. The rearrangement joins TRBV7-2 to TRBJ1-1, with TRBD1 identical over 7 bases. The CDR3 contains 14 residues. V was pared by 1 base and J by 6 bases, with 5 bases of the junction left unmatched. Germline assignment: CDR1 SGHTA and CDR2 FQGNSA. CDR3 DNA: TGTGCCAGCAGCTTAGAGGGGGCGCGGCCTGAAGCTTTCTTT. This translates into CASSLEGARPEAFF.

The genes are TRBV10-3 and TRBJ2-5, with D unresolved. The CDR3 length is 12 residues. The germline gives CDR1 ENHRY, CDR2 SYGVKD. Trimming shortened V by 0 bases and J by 5 bases, and 4 bases separated the two germline ends. The CDR3 loop is CAISESGETQYF. CDR3 DNA: TGTGCCATCAGTGAGTCGGGTGAGACCCAGTACTTC.

This clonotype came up a few times. The chain employs TRBV27 and TRBJ2-2; D may be TRBD1 (5 bases). V was pared by 5 bases and J by 0 bases, with 10 bases between. The CDR3 spans 15 residues. The germline V gene has CDR1 MNHEY and CDR2 SMNVEV (reference sequence). CDR3 protein: CASSRQLANTGELFF. CDR3 nucleotides: TGTGCCAGCAGTCGACAGCTGGCGAACACCGGGGAGCTGTTTTTT.

This clonotype was detected only a few times. The genes are TRBV27 and TRBJ1-4; D call uncertain. The CDR3 runs 15 residues. Germline CDR1 is MNHEY and CDR2 is SMNVEV (reference sequence). V lost 3 bases to trimming and J lost 8 bases, with 16 bases between them. The CDR3 DNA is TGTGCCAGCAGTTTTATGTGGCAGGAGGGAGAAAAACTGTTTTTT. Protein product: CASSFMWQEGEKLFF.

This clonotype was counted only a few times. The chain joins TRBV10-3 to TRBJ2-5; 11 bases match TRBD2. Per germline, CDR1 ENHRY and CDR2 SYGVKD. CDR3 length equals 15 residues. The V gene end was trimmed by 6 bases and the J gene end by 5 bases; junction bases not matched to a gene: 8. The CDR3 protein is CAISLAGGLGETQYF. The CDR3, as DNA: TGTGCCATCAGCCTAGCGGGAGGCCTGGGGGAGACCCAGTACTTC.

The chain links TRBV4-2 to TRBJ1-5; TRBD1 agrees at 7 bases. This CDR3 is built from 15 residues. V dropped 0 bases and J dropped 4; count of bases not matched to a gene: 3. Germline V gene lookup returns CDR1 LGHNA and CDR2 YNFKEQ. In DNA, the CDR3 is TGTGCCAGCAGCCAAGAGACAGGGTTAAATCAGCCCCAGCATTTT. Amino acid sequence: CASSQETGLNQPQHF.

This clonotype has a handful of counts. The chain has TRBV5-5 and TRBJ1-5; D is undetermined. The CDR3 consists of 13 residues. Germline assignment: CDR1 SGHKS and CDR2 YYEKEE (reference sequence). V lost 3 bases and J lost 7, with 11 bases in between. The CDR3 here is CASSSDPWQPQHF. CDR3 nucleotide sequence: TGTGCCAGCAGCTCTGACCCCTGGCAGCCCCAGCATTTT. Supplemented by reference TRBV5-5 and TRBJ1-5, the full variable domain reads DAGVTQSPTHLIKTRGQQVTLRCSPISGHKSVSWYQQVLGQGPQFIFQYYEKEERGRGNFPDRFSARQFPNYSSELNVNALLLGDSALYLCASSSDPWQPQHFGDGTRLSIL.

There are many counts of this clonotype. This rearrangement joins TRBV28 to TRBJ1-1, with D maybe TRBD1 (6 bases). The CDR3 consists of 15 residues. V lost 3 bases and J 1 base, leaving 12 bases between the germline ends. Germline V CDR1 and CDR2: MDHEN, SYDVKM. The CDR3 DNA reads TGTGCCAGCAGTTTGGGTGGGACACAGAACACTGAAGCTTTCTTT. Translated: CASSLGGTQNTEAFF.

Ten or more counts support this clonotype. The chain has TRBV28 and TRBJ1-2; 7 nucleotides agree with TRBD1. V lost 5 bases, J lost 3 bases, and 6 bases stayed unmatched. Germline CDR1 reads MDHEN; CDR2 reads SYDVKM. CDR3 length: 14 amino acids. DNA for the CDR3: TGTGCCAGCAGTGGTCGGGGGACAGACTATGGCTACACCTTC. Encoded protein: CASSGRGTDYGYTF.

This sequence joins TRBV6-1 and TRBJ2-3; possibly TRBD2 for D (6 bases). V lost 11 bases and J lost 0, with 12 bases in between. Germline lookup yields CDR1 MNHNS and CDR2 SASEGT. The CDR3 is 13 amino acids. The CDR3 nucleotides read TGTGCCGGAGGGACGACTAGCACAGATACGCAGTATTTT. This translates into CAGGTTSTDTQYF.

This sequence joins TRBV7-9 and TRBJ2-1, with TRBD1 matching over 10 bases. In germline, CDR1 is SEHNR, CDR2 FQNEAQ (reference sequence). This CDR3 has 17 residues. The V and J ends lost 2 bases and 3 bases, in that order; junction bases with no gene match: 7. The CDR3 sequence: CASSLFLGQGVYNEQFF. DNA for the CDR3: TGTGCCAGCAGCTTATTTCTTGGACAGGGGGTCTACAATGAGCAGTTCTTC.

This chain links TRBV4-3 with TRBJ2-1; D is unclear. The CDR3 spans 16 residues. CDR1 is LGHNA, CDR2 YSLEER, per germline. Trimming took 0 bases from V and 4 from J, leaving 13 bases between them. This CDR3 reads CASSQDARTAYNEQFF. CDR3 DNA: TGCGCCAGCAGCCAAGATGCCAGAACAGCTTACAATGAGCAGTTCTTC.

The chain has TRBV5-1 and TRBJ2-1, with D possibly being TRBD1 (5 bases). CDR1 is SGHRS, CDR2 YFSETQ, per germline. Trimming cost V 2 bases and J 2 bases, with 14 bases left between them. CDR3 length equals 16 residues. The DNA of the CDR3 is TGCGCCAGCAGCTTACACAGGAGCCAGCCCTACAATGAGCAGTTCTTC. Its protein is CASSLHRSQPYNEQFF.

V usage is TRBV5-1 and J usage is TRBJ2-1, with 7 bases lining up with TRBD2. The V gene end was trimmed by 5 bases and the J gene end by 0 bases; junction bases not matched to a gene: 8. This CDR3 has 16 residues. The germline gives CDR1 SGHRS, CDR2 YFSETQ. The CDR3 DNA reads TGCGCCAGCAGGATAGGCGGGAGTGCCTCCTACAATGAGCAGTTCTTC. It is translated as CASRIGGSASYNEQFF.

This clonotype has at least ten counts. The rearrangement uses TRBV29-1 and TRBJ1-1; no clear D. V lost 5 bases, J lost 8 bases, and 12 bases lay in between. Germline loops: CDR1 SQVTM, CDR2 ANQGSEA. The length of the CDR3 is 11 residues. CDR3 in DNA: TGCAGCGTTCCGAGTACAGACGAAGCTTTCTTT. Translation gives CSVPSTDEAFF.

This clonotype has a count of ten or more. V and J are TRBV9 and TRBJ1-1; D is ambiguous. There are 15 residues in the CDR3. Germline V gene lookup returns CDR1 SGDLS and CDR2 YYNGEE. V was pared by 0 bases and J by 2 bases, with 11 bases between. The CDR3 region has the DNA TGTGCCAGCAGCGTAGTACCCATAGGCAACACTGAAGCTTTCTTT. It specifies CASSVVPIGNTEAFF. Complete variable domain (other parts from reference TRBV9 and TRBJ1-1): DSGVTQTPKHLITATGQRVTLRCSPRSGDLSVYWYQQSLDQGLQFLIQYYNGEERAKGNILERFSAQQFPDLHSELNLSSLELGDSALYFCASSVVPIGNTEAFFGQGTRLTVV.

V is TRBV20-1 and J is TRBJ2-5; no reliable D call. Germline CDR1 reads DFQATT; CDR2 reads SNEGSKA (reference sequence). Deletions cut 4 bases from V and 7 bases from J, with 10 bases between. The CDR3 loop spans 11 amino acids. As DNA, the CDR3 is TGCAGTGCTACGGGTACGGGGACCCAGTACTTC. The encoded protein is CSATGTGTQYF.

The rearrangement joins TRBV7-2 to TRBJ2-1, with no clear D. Germline values: CDR1 SGHTA, CDR2 FQGNSA. V was clipped by 0 bases and J by 4 bases, with 10 bases between them. The CDR3 consists of 15 residues. The CDR3 here is CASSLAGLRYNEQFF. For the CDR3, the DNA is TGTGCCAGCAGCTTAGCGGGATTAAGGTACAATGAGCAGTTCTTC. The entire variable domain, with the rest obtained from reference TRBV7-2 and TRBJ2-1, is as follows: GAGVSQSPSNKVTEKGKDVELRCDPISGHTALYWYRQSLGQGLEFLIYFQGNSAPDKSGLPSDRFSAERTGGSVSTLTIQRTQQEDSAVYLCASSLAGLRYNEQFFGPGTRLTVL.

The rearrangement joins TRBV29-1 to TRBJ1-2; D may be TRBD1 (5 bases). The CDR3 consists of 13 residues. The germline CDR1 and CDR2 sequences are SQVTM and ANQGSEA. Trimming took off 5 bases at V and 3 bases at J, with 13 bases between the two ends. The chain's CDR3 is CSVNSRGDYGYTF. CDR3 bases: TGCAGCGTTAATAGCCGGGGGGACTATGGCTACACCTTC.

This clonotype has more than one count but fewer than ten. This chain links TRBV18 with TRBJ1-5; no reliable D call. The CDR3 spans 15 residues. The V and J ends lost 3 bases and 2 bases respectively, with 11 bases between them. Germline V CDR1 and CDR2: KGHSH, LQKENI. CDR3 sequence (DNA): TGTGCCAGCTCACCGCAGGACGGACGCAATCAGCCCCAGCATTTT. Translating gives CASSPQDGRNQPQHF.